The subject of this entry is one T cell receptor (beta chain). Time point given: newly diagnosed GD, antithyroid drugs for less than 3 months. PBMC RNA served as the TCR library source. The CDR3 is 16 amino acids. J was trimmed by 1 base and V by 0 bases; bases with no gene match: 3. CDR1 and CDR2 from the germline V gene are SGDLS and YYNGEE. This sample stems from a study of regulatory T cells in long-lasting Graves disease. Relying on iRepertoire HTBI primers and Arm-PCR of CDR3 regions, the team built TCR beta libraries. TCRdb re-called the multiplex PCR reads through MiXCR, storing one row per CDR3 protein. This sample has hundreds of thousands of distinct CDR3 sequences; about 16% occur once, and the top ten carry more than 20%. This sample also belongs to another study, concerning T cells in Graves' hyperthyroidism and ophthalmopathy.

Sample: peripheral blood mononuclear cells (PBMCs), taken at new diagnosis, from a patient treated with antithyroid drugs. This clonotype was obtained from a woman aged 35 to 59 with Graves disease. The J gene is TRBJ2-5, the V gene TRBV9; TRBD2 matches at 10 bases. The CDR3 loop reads CASSVDASGGQETQYF. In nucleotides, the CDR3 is TGTGCCAGCAGCGTAGACGCTAGCGGGGGCCAAGAGACCCAGTACTTC. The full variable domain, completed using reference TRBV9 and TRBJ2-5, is DSGVTQTPKHLITATGQRVTLRCSPRSGDLSVYWYQQSLDQGLQFLIQYYNGEERAKGNILERFSAQQFPDLHSELNLSSLELGDSALYFCASSVDASGGQETQYFGPGTRLLVL.